This T cell receptor (beta chain) was captured in a study of PD-1 blockade in classical Hodgkin lymphoma. Overall study findings and caveats: Those patients who began receiving nivolumab less than 1 year after ASCT had lower diversity, and they were excluded. Newly diagnosed patients were reported to exhibit reduced baseline TCR diversity relative to healthy donors.

Assay: immunoSEQ multiplex PCR; the TCRdb copy retains only in-frame clones and omits some. The sample lists about 24,000 clones; approximately 69% were seen once. All trial patients relapsed after autologous stem cell transplantation. The CDR3 runs 13 residues. V dropped 8 bases and J dropped 0 bases, with 11 bases sitting between them. CDR1 and CDR2 from the germline V gene are LGHNA and YNFKEQ. This clone was recorded a few times. Its target is unknown. This receptor was identified in a human donor with classical Hodgkin lymphoma. Material: peripheral blood mononuclear cells (PBMCs), obtained at baseline. The chain has TRBV4-2 and TRBJ2-7; possible D gene TRBD2, 5 bases. In DNA form, the CDR3 reads TGTGCCAGCCGGGAAACGGGCTCCTACGAGCAGTACTTC. It codes for CASRETGSYEQYF.